This section outlines one TCR beta chain sequence together with its context. Its antigen remains undetermined. No quality values exist for individual bases; no much larger clone is one base distant. The data derive from a study of T cell responses to AZD1222 COVID-19 vaccine listed by TCRdb under 2021. For context, the study as a whole: Because spike-specific TCR depth and breadth did not differ between the two schedules, AZD1222 recipients who got a second dose at roughly 4 weeks were pooled with those who got a second dose at roughly 12 weeks. A total of over 230 trial participants underwent TCR sequencing, of whom 200 to 220 received two doses of AZD1222 and about 25 received two doses of the MenACWY control vaccine. Trial participants were enrolled by age into 18-55, 56-69 and 70-plus year subgroups, with approximately 160, 26 and 62 TCR-sequenced participants respectively. The study at large found these results: Reportedly, almost half of the unique spike-specific TCRs recognized epitopes lying outside the regions that are mutated in the B.1.351 and B.1.1.7 variants. Spike-specific TCR breadth and depth rose significantly after two AZD1222 doses compared with day 0 and with MenACWY recipients. Most participants were white British and females outnumbered males, and the authors suggested that clonal diversity may have been underestimated. Conclusions about previously exposed vaccinees are limited, since just six AZD1222 recipients were seropositive for SARS-CoV-2 at baseline. The 56-69-year group was small, and its depth increase did not reach significance, likely because of low power. Because no samples from the day 14 peak response were available, repertoires could be characterized only after the peak T cell response. The whole spike protein was spanned by vaccine-associated CD4 TCRs, and dominant responses were seen in regions 160-218 and 743-854.

The junction shows trimming of 4 bases on V and 4 bases on J, and the gene matches do not reach 12 bases of it. According to the germline V gene, CDR1 reads MNHEY and CDR2 reads SVGAGI. From the cysteine through the phenylalanine, the CDR3 covers 16 amino acids. This entry keeps only the CDR3 DNA: 48 bases, framed from base 1. The sample's time point label is to be understood as: baseline before first vaccination. Samples from vaccinated people were obtained from the UK trials COV001 and COV002, which included a single-blind randomized controlled phase 2/3 trial of AZD1222 (ChAdOx1 nCoV-19) in healthy adults. Trial participant PBMC samples were collected at day 0 and day 28 after the second dose for TCRbeta chain sequencing. The CDR3 regions of human TCRbeta chains were analyzed by immunosequencing. As for the authors' bioinformatics: TCRs in the repertoires were matched against a reference library of SARS-CoV-2-specific TCRs that had been generated with the MIRA antigen-specificity platform. Breadth was defined as the fraction of unique TCRs that were SARS-CoV-2-associated. Depth was defined as the fraction of total T cells that were SARS-CoV-2-associated. Using the MIRA data, every spike-specific TCR was mapped to the spike region that the TCR reacted to and assigned to either a CD4 or a CD8 class. Log10-transformed breadth and depth values were compared by one-way ANOVA with Sidak's multiple comparisons tests. TCRdb re-hosts the immuneACCESS table, in-frame sequences only. Its copies lack some clones; in the studies checked, an unresolved V gene accounts for under half of them, and the cause for the rest is not known. V and J calls and clone size are those listed in that table; D and trimming were worked out from the DNA. This sample gives about 130,000 clones in total; about 90% of them show up just once. The ten largest clones take up under 2.5% of the sample.

The V and J segments used are TRBV6-5 and TRBJ1-2; 7 of the junction bases match TRBD1. This sample comprised peripheral blood, obtained on day 0 of AZD1222 vaccination. The clonotype originates from an adult in good health. The sequenced DNA: TGTGCCAGCAGTTCTCAGTCGCGAGGGGGCACCTATGGCTACACCTTC. It codes for CASSSQSRGGTYGYTF.